This T cell receptor (beta chain) came from a study of T cell responses to AZD1222 COVID-19 vaccine. Study information: Second-dose timings of about 4 or about 12 weeks were pooled. The study, taken as a whole, reports: At baseline, just 6 or 7 AZD1222 recipients tested seropositive. CD4 TCRs covered the whole spike, strongest at regions 160-218 and 743-854. The study found Spike-specific TCR breadth and depth rose after two AZD1222 doses.

This CDR3 contains 16 residues. V trimming: 4 bases; J trimming: 0 bases; junction bases outside the gene matches: 4. CDR1 is LGHNA and CDR2 is YSLEER in the germline V gene. To note about this clone: As yet, its antigen is unknown.

Libraries were prepared by immunoSEQ multiplex PCR; TCRdb keeps only in-frame clonotypes and omits some of them. This table has tens of thousands of clones, around 90% appearing once. The TCR comes from an adult in good health. The material sequenced was peripheral blood, taken on day 0 of AZD1222 vaccination. This chain links TRBV4-3 with TRBJ2-7, with 12 nucleotides matching TRBD2. The CDR3, as DNA: TGCGCCAGCAGCCCCTCGACTAGCGGGGGCTCCTACGAGCAGTACTTC. Its translation: CASSPSTSGGSYEQYF.